The 22 T cell receptor beta chains in this list originate from one sample, sequenced in a study of HIV-infected children after antiretroviral therapy interruption. Unique molecular identifiers were included in an RNA-based 3' RACE TCR library. From the 3' RACE reads, TCRdb called clonotypes with MiXCR, one entry per CDR3 protein. The data contain some 40,000 distinct CDR3 sequences, around 7% of them seen just once; the ten biggest clones take up around 1%. Treatment described: PENTA 11 planned treatment interruption arm or continuous ART arm. Source: CD45RA+ CD4+ T cells from PBMCs, pooled from several time points, taken from a donor given antiretroviral therapy, either interrupted or continuous. Described subset: naive CD4+ CD45RA+ CD45RO- T cells. All receptors come from a pool of human donors with HIV.

The table lists this clonotype with many counts. The gene calls are TRBV27 and TRBJ1-1; a possible D gene is TRBD1 (6 bases). This CDR3 is built from 16 residues. Germline V CDR1 and CDR2: MNHEY, SMNVEV (reference sequence). The germline V and J ends were trimmed by 4 bases and 0 bases, with 15 bases remaining between them. CDR3 protein: CASSSTWDIMNTEAFF. The CDR3 DNA is TGTGCCAGCAGTTCGACCTGGGACATAATGAACACTGAAGCTTTCTTT.

This clonotype was counted many times. V and J are TRBV18 and TRBJ2-7; TRBD1 agrees at 12 bases. From germline, CDR1 is KGHSH and CDR2 LQKENI. The CDR3 sequence is 17 residues long. V gave up 3 bases and J gave up 3 bases; unmatched junction bases: 9. CDR3: CASSPRGGTGGLYEQYF. CDR3 coding DNA: TGTGCCAGCTCACCCCGCGGGGGGACAGGGGGCCTCTACGAGCAGTACTTC.

This clonotype has a count of ten or more. J is TRBJ2-5 and V is TRBV4-3; maybe TRBD2 (5 bases). Germline CDR1 and CDR2: LGHNA and YSLEER. The CDR3 contains 13 residues. Between the trimmed V and J ends, which lost 2 bases and 2 bases, there was a span of 6 bases. For the CDR3, the DNA is TGCGCCAGCAGCCAACGGACTCAAGAGACCCAGTACTTC. It specifies CASSQRTQETQYF.

The genes are TRBV6-5 and TRBJ1-5, with 8 bases that match TRBD1. CDR1 is MNHEY and CDR2 is SVGAGI in the germline V gene. The CDR3 contains 12 residues. The V segment lost 10 bases and the J segment 4 bases; nucleotides outside the gene matches: 3. This CDR3 reads CATRQGNQPQHF. In DNA, the CDR3 is TGTGCCACTCGACAGGGGAATCAGCCCCAGCATTTT.

This clonotype was recorded many times. The chain joins TRBV6-6 to TRBJ2-4, with D perhaps matching TRBD2 (5 bases). Germline CDR1 is MNHNY and CDR2 is SVGAGI (reference sequence). This CDR3 is 17 amino acids long. V shed 1 base and J shed 2 bases, with 15 bases lying between them. The DNA for the CDR3 is TGTGCCAGCAGTTACTTCAACCGGCGAGGGTCCAAAAACATTCAGTACTTC. Residues: CASSYFNRRGSKNIQYF.

This clonotype has a count of ten or more. The chain uses TRBV12-3 or TRBV12-4 and TRBJ2-3; D perhaps matches TRBD1 (6 bases). The CDR3 loop spans 17 amino acids. Trimming took off 5 bases at V and 0 bases at J, with 18 bases between the two ends. The CDR3 protein is CASSRGSRGHSTDTQYF. The CDR3 DNA reads TGTGCCAGCAGTCGCGGTAGCAGGGGCCATAGCACAGATACGCAGTATTTT.

This clonotype was seen repeatedly, ten times or more. V is TRBV4-1 and J is TRBJ1-4; D perhaps matches TRBD1 (5 bases). The germline V gene encodes CDR1 MGHRA and CDR2 YSYEKL. CDR3 length: 16 residues. Trimming removed 1 base at V and 4 bases at J, with 13 bases between. As DNA, the CDR3 is TGCGCCAGCAGCCAAGTCTCCCGGGACTATAATGAAAAACTGTTTTTT. Amino acid sequence: CASSQVSRDYNEKLFF.

Many counts were recorded for this clonotype. The rearrangement links TRBV28 to TRBJ2-1, with 9 bases identical to TRBD2. The junction had 8 bases not matched to a gene; V was cut back by 8 bases and J by 0 bases. The CDR3 is 16 residues long. CDR1 MDHEN and CDR2 SYDVKM come from the germline V gene. The CDR3 nucleotides are TGTGCCAGCGGCCTTTATAGCGGGAGCTCCTACAATGAGCAGTTCTTC. This gives the protein CASGLYSGSSYNEQFF.

In this sample, this clonotype is medium-sized. V gene TRBV30 combines with J gene TRBJ2-1; no reliable D call. V lost 2 bases and J 9 bases, leaving 11 bases between the germline ends. The length of the CDR3 is 12 residues. CDR1 and CDR2 from the germline V gene are GTSNPN and SVGIG (reference sequence). The CDR3 DNA reads as TGTGCCTGGAGTCTAACAGATGCTGAGCAGTTCTTC. Translating gives CAWSLTDAEQFF.

The chain combines TRBV29-1 with TRBJ2-7; D remains unclear. The V gene lost 4 bases and the J gene lost 2 bases, with 9 bases spanning the gap. Germline CDR1 SQVTM, CDR2 ANQGSEA. CDR3 length: 12 residues. For the CDR3, the DNA is TGCAGCGTTGCCAGTCGAACCTACGAGCAGTACTTC. This sequence encodes CSVASRTYEQYF.

This clonotype was found many times. The J gene is TRBJ1-1, the V gene TRBV20-1; TRBD1 might be the D (5 bases). The germline V and J ends were trimmed by 6 bases and 1 base, with 15 bases remaining between them. The germline CDR1 and CDR2 sequences are DFQATT and SNEGSKA (reference sequence). There are 14 residues in the CDR3. The DNA for the CDR3 is TGCAGTGCCGCCACGGGGGGAGGGAACACTGAAGCTTTCTTT. It specifies CSAATGGGNTEAFF.

The table lists this clonotype with many counts. This sequence joins TRBV11-1 and TRBJ2-7; TRBD1 agrees at 7 bases. V lost 6 bases, J lost 2 bases, and 10 bases stayed unmatched. The CDR3 consists of 15 residues. Germline V gene data show CDR1 as SGHAT and CDR2 as FQDESV (reference sequence). The CDR3 DNA is TGTGCCAGCAGTCCCGGGACAGCTAGCACCTACGAGCAGTACTTC. Its protein product is CASSPGTASTYEQYF.

V gene TRBV28 combines with J gene TRBJ2-7; 12 bases are shared with TRBD2. Germline assignment: CDR1 MDHEN and CDR2 SYDVKM. Trimming at V came to 6 bases and at J to 3 bases, leaving 27 bases not matched to a gene. The CDR3 has 22 amino acids. CDR3 amino acids: CASRGAGWGETSGRSLLYEQYF. The DNA of the CDR3 is TGTGCCAGCAGAGGAGCCGGATGGGGGGAAACTAGCGGGAGGTCTCTCCTCTACGAGCAGTACTTC.

This rearrangement joins TRBV4-1 to TRBJ2-7, with D tentatively TRBD2 (6 bases). Germline V gene data show CDR1 as MGHRA and CDR2 as YSYEKL. The CDR3 has 16 amino acids. Trimming removed 0 bases from V and 2 bases from J, with 14 bases in between. CDR3 DNA sequence: TGCGCCAGCAGCCAAGATAGGAGGGAGTTACCCTACGAGCAGTACTTC. Amino acids: CASSQDRRELPYEQYF.

This clonotype was seen at least ten times. The chain is built from TRBV24-1 and TRBJ2-6; D remains ambiguous. The CDR3 has 16 residues. CDR1 and CDR2 (germline): KGHDR, SFDVKD. V was cut by 1 base and J by 3 bases, with 9 bases left in between. The DNA for the CDR3 is TGTGCCACCAGTGATTTTGCGGTAGATGGGGCCAACGTCCTGACTTTC. Its protein is CATSDFAVDGANVLTF.

This clonotype has ten or more counts. The chain links TRBV7-2 to TRBJ2-1; D perhaps matches TRBD2 (7 bases). The CDR3 runs to 15 residues. Germline CDR1 reads SGHTA; CDR2 reads FQGNSA. V shed 3 bases and J shed 5 bases, with 14 bases lying between them. The CDR3 DNA reads TGTGCCAGCAGCTTTCCCGGGGGGCCCAACAATGAGCAGTTCTTC. Residues: CASSFPGGPNNEQFF.

In its sample, this clonotype was seen many times. The V and J genes are TRBV6-2 or TRBV6-3 and TRBJ2-3; 7 bases match TRBD2. The trim removed 4 bases at V and 4 bases at J, leaving 11 bases unmatched. The CDR3 is made up of 16 amino acids. Germline values: CDR1 MNHEY, CDR2 SVGEGT. The CDR3 DNA reads as TGTGCCAGCAGTTCTGGGACTACTCGTGGCGCAGATACGCAGTATTTT. This translates into CASSSGTTRGADTQYF.

For the CDR3, the DNA is TGTGCCAGCAGCTATGCCCGTGCCGGCGCCGGGGAGCAGTACTTC. It encodes CASSYARAGAGEQYF. The V gene is TRBV11-2, the J gene TRBJ2-7; D call uncertain. The CDR3 is 15 amino acids. V lost 4 bases and J 7 bases, leaving 20 bases between the germline ends. Germline loops: CDR1 SGHAT, CDR2 FQNNGV.

The chain combines TRBV7-2 with TRBJ1-6; tentatively, D is TRBD1 (5 bases). The germline V gene has CDR1 SGHTA and CDR2 FQGNSA. The length of the CDR3 is 14 residues. The germline V and J ends were trimmed by 2 bases and 10 bases, with 12 bases remaining between them. CDR3 loop: CASSLSRGGSPLHF. For the CDR3, the DNA is TGTGCCAGCAGCTTATCTCGGGGGGGATCACCCCTCCACTTT.

There are many counts of this clonotype. V and J are TRBV28 and TRBJ2-5; D possibly uses TRBD1 or TRBD2 (5 bases each). Trimming cost V 6 bases and J 7 bases, with 18 bases left between them. The CDR3 length is 14 residues. Germline V gene sequence: CDR1 MDHEN, CDR2 SYDVKM. CDR3 region: CASRPQGEVLTQYF. CDR3 nucleotides: TGTGCCAGCAGACCCCAGGGAGAGGTTTTGACCCAGTACTTC.

This clonotype was picked up many times. The V and J genes are TRBV11-2 and TRBJ1-6, with TRBD1 as a possible D gene (5 bases). Germline CDR1 SGHAT, CDR2 FQNNGV. Deletions cut 4 bases from V and 8 bases from J, with 12 bases between. The CDR3 has 14 residues. The CDR3 loop is CASSSRVGDSPLHF. CDR3 DNA sequence: TGTGCCAGCAGCTCCAGGGTCGGGGATTCACCCCTCCACTTT.

This clonotype has ten or more counts. V and J are TRBV20-1 and TRBJ1-2; D ambiguous. The germline V gene encodes CDR1 DFQATT and CDR2 SNEGSKA (reference sequence). V lost 1 base and J 8 bases, leaving 17 bases between the germline ends. The CDR3 length is 14 residues. CDR3 in amino acids: CSARAPSDRGGYTF. In DNA form, the CDR3 reads TGCAGTGCTAGAGCCCCGTCAGATCGAGGGGGCTACACCTTC.